Detailed here is one T cell receptor (beta chain). The CDR3 runs 15 residues. Trimming pared 0 bases from V and 5 bases from J, leaving 11 bases between. In germline, CDR1 is LGHNA, CDR2 YSLEER. A universal primer site was incorporated via template switching, and the cDNA contained unique molecular identifiers. A single record per CDR3 protein comes from TCRdb applying MiXCR to the 5' RACE reads. The sample shows 400,000 to 550,000 distinct CDR3 sequences, approximately 15% of them seen only once. The source of the sample is a study of identical twins. Another study also made use of these data, one on yellow fever vaccine responses in identical twins.

The sample comprised CD4+ T cells sorted from blood. The chain combines TRBV4-3 with TRBJ2-1; unclear D gene. This clonotype was sampled from a woman aged 18-35 years in good health. The CDR3 DNA is TGCGCCAGCAGCCAAGAAGGCCAGGCTAACAATGAGCAGTTCTTC. It specifies CASSQEGQANNEQFF.